The subject of this entry is one T cell receptor (beta chain). The assay was immunoSEQ multiplex PCR, and TCRdb's table has in-frame clones only and misses some. The sample includes approximately 140,000 clones, about four fifths seen only once; the top ten take nearly 15%. CDR1 is MNHEY and CDR2 is SVGAGI in the germline V gene. The length of the CDR3 is 13 residues. Trimming cost V 3 bases and J 6 bases; bases outside gene matches: 5. These data originate in a study of blood T cell repertoires in COVID-19. Study-level background: In each case, the material was cDNA or gDNA derived from T cells, B-cell-depleted T cells, or PBMCs.

The V and J genes are TRBV6-5 and TRBJ2-7; 7 bases agree with TRBD2. The clonotype originates from a human donor with acute or convalescent COVID-19. The donor label of this sample is uncertain. Sequenced: peripheral blood. The DNA for the CDR3 is TGTGCCAGCAGTTATAGGAGGGAGGGCGAGCAGTACTTC. This gives the protein CASSYRREGEQYF.